This T cell receptor beta chain was sequenced for a study of identical twins. Whole-study results and caveats: Partly confounded zero-insertion analyses could result from invariant MAIT and iNKT cells. There was an excess of low generation probability in the out-of-frame alpha sequences that twins shared. For cord blood, abundant beta clonotypes had fewer insertions, unlike memory repertoires, which showed none.

Comments on this clonotype: Its antigen is undetermined.

This CDR3 is built from 17 residues. V lost 2 bases, J lost 0 bases, and 14 bases lay in between. Germline V gene lookup returns CDR1 MNHEY and CDR2 SMNVEV (reference sequence). Through template switching, a universal primer site was introduced, and the cDNA contained unique molecular identifiers. A single record per CDR3 protein comes from TCRdb applying MiXCR to the 5' RACE reads. Of roughly 710,000 distinct CDR3 sequences listed, around 6% are singletons. The V call is TRBV27, the J call TRBJ2-1; D may match TRBD1 or TRBD2 (5 bases each). The receptor was isolated from a man aged 18 to 30 in good health. Material: naive T cells sorted from blood. As DNA, the CDR3 is TGTGCCAGCAGTTTAACCGGGTGGGGGAGCTCCTACAATGAGCAGTTCTTC. Amino acid sequence: CASSLTGWGSSYNEQFF.